This T cell receptor (beta chain) was found in a study of blood T cells in healthy people across ages. A J-beta primer mix and a sample-barcoded 5' primer were used in a second PCR of about 6 to 12 cycles. Each CDR3 protein gets one entry after TCRdb re-called the 5' RACE reads with MiXCR. Among 780,000 or so distinct CDR3 sequences listed, more than 55% were seen once. This TCR derives from a man aged 35 to 55 in good health. Material: blood.

The CDR3 DNA sequence: TGCAGTGTTAGCCGTGGGAGAAGCACAGATACGCAGTATTTT. Its translation is CSVSRGRSTDTQYF. The chain employs TRBV20-1 and TRBJ2-3, with a tentative D call TRBD2 (5 bases). The V gene's germline CDR1 is DFQATT and CDR2 SNEGSKA (reference sequence). The CDR3 is 14 amino acids. The V gene lost 7 bases and the J gene lost 0 bases, with 14 bases spanning the gap.